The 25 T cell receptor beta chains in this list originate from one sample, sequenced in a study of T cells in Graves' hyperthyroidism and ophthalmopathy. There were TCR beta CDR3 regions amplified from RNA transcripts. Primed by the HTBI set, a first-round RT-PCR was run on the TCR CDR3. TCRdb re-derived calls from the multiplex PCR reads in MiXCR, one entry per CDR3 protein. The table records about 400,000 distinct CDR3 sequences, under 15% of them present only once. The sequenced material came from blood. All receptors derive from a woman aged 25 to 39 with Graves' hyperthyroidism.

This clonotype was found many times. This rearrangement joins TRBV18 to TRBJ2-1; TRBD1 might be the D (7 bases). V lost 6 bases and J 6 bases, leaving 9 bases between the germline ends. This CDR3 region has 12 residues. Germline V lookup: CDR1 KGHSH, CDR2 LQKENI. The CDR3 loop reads CASSQGGNEQFF. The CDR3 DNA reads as TGTGCCAGCTCTCAGGGGGGCAATGAGCAGTTCTTC.

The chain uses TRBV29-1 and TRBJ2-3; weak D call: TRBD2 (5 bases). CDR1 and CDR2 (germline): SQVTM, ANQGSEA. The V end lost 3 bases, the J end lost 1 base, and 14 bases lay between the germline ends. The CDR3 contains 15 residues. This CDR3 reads CSVEPIARGTDTQYF. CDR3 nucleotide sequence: TGCAGCGTTGAGCCTATAGCGAGAGGCACAGATACGCAGTATTTT.

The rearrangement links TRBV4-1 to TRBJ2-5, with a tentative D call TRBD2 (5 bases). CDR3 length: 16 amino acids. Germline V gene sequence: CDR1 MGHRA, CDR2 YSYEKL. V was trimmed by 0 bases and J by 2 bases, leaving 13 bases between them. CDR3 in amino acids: CASSQDGTGFQETQYF. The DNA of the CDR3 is TGCGCCAGCAGCCAAGATGGTACGGGGTTTCAAGAGACCCAGTACTTC.

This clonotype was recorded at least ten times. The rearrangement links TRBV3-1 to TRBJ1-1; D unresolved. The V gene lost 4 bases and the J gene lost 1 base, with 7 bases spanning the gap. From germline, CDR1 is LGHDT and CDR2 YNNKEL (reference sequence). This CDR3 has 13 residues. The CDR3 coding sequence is TGTGCCAGCAGCCTCCGGGGGAACACTGAAGCTTTCTTT. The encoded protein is CASSLRGNTEAFF.

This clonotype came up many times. Written as DNA, the CDR3 is TGCAGTGCCAATTACCAGGGCATGAACACTGAAGCTTTCTTT. Encoded protein: CSANYQGMNTEAFF. The chain combines TRBV20-1 with TRBJ1-1, with D tentatively TRBD1 (5 bases). V lost 6 bases and J lost 0, with 14 bases in between. There are 14 residues in the CDR3. CDR1 is DFQATT and CDR2 is SNEGSKA in the germline V gene (reference sequence).

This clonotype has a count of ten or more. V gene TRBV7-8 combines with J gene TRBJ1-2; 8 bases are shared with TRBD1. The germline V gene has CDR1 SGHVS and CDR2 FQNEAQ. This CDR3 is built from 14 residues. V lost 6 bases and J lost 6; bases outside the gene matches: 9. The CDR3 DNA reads TGTGCCAGCAGTTCAACGGGACAGGATAATGGCTACACCTTC. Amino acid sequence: CASSSTGQDNGYTF.

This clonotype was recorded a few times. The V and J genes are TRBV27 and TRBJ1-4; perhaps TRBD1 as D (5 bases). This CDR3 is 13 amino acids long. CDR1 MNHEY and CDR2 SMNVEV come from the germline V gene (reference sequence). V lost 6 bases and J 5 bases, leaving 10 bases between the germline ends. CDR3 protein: CASRGHRNEKLFF. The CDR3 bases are TGTGCCAGCAGAGGACATAGAAATGAAAAACTGTTTTTT.

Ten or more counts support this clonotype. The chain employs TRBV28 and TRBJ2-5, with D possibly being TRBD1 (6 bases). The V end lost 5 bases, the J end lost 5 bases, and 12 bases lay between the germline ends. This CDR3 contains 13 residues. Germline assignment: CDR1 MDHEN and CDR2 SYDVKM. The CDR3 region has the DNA TGTGCCAGCAGTCTCGGGACAATGGAGACCCAGTACTTC. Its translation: CASSLGTMETQYF.

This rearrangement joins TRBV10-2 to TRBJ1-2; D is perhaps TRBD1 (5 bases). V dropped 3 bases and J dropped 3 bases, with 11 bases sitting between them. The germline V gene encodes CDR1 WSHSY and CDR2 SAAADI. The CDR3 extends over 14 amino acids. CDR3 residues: CASSDTGTDYGYTF. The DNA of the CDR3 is TGCGCCAGCAGTGACACCGGGACGGACTATGGCTACACCTTC.

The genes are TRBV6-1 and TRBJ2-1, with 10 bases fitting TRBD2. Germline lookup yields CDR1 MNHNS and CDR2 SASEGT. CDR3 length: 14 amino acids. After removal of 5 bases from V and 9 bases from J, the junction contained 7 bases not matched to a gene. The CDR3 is CASSRAGGSVEQFF. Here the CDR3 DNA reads TGTGCCAGCAGTAGAGCGGGAGGGTCGGTTGAGCAGTTCTTC.

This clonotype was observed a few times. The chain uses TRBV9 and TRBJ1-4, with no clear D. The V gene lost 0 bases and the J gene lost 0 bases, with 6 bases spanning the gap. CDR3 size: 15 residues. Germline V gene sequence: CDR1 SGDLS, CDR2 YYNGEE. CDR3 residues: CASSVAGSTNEKLFF. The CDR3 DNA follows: TGTGCCAGCAGCGTAGCTGGATCAACTAATGAAAAACTGTTTTTT.

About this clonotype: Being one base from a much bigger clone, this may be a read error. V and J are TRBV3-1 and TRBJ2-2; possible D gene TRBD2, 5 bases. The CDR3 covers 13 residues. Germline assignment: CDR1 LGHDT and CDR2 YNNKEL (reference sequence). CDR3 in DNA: TGTGCCGGCAGCCAAGGGAGAACCGGGGAGCTGTTTTTT. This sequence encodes CAGSQGRTGELFF.

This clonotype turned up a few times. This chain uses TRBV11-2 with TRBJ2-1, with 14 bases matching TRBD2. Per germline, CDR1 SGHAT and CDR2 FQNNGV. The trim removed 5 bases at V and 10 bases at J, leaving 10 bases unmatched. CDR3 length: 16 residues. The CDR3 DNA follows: TGTGCCAGCAGCCTAGGGACTAGCGGGAGTCCAGAAGAGCAGTTCTTC. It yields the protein CASSLGTSGSPEEQFF.

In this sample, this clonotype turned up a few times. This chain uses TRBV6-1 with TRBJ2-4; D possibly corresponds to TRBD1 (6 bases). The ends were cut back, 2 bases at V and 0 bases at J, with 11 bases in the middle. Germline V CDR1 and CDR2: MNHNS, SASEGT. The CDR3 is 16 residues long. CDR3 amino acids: CASSERDIVAKNIQYF. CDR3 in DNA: TGTGCCAGCAGTGAAAGGGACATTGTAGCCAAAAACATTCAGTACTTC.

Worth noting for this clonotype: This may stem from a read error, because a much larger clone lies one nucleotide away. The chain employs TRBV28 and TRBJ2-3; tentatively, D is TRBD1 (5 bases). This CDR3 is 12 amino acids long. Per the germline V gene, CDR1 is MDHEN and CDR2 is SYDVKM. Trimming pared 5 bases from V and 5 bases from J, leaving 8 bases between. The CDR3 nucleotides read TGTGCCAGCAGTCAGGACATAGATACGCAGTATTTT. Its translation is CASSQDIDTQYF.

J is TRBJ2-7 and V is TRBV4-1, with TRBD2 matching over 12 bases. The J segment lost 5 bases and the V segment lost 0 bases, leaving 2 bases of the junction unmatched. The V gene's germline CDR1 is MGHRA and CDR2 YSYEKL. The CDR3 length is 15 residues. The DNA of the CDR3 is TGCGCCAGCAGCCAAGAAGGACTAGCGGGACACGAGCAGTACTTC. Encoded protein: CASSQEGLAGHEQYF.

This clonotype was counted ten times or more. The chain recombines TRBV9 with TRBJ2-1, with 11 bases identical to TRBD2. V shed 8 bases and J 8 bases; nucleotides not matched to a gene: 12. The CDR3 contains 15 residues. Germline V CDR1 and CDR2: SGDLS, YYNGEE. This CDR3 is CASSDRLAGIDEQFF. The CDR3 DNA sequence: TGTGCCAGTTCGGATAGACTAGCGGGAATCGATGAGCAGTTCTTC.

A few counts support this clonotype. The CDR3 DNA follows: TGCAGCGTTGAAAGGCAGGGGGCGTATCCTGAAGCTTTCTTT. Amino acids: CSVERQGAYPEAFF. This chain links TRBV29-1 with TRBJ1-1; 8 bases fit TRBD1. The germline V gene has CDR1 SQVTM and CDR2 ANQGSEA. V was clipped by 2 bases and J by 6 bases; unmatched bases: 8. The CDR3 is 14 amino acids.

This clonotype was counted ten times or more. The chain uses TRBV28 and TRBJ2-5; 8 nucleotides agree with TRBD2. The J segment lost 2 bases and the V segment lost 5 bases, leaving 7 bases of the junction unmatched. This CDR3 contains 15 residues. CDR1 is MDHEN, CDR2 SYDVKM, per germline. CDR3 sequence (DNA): TGTGCCAGCAGTCCAGTGGCGGGAGGACAAGAGACCCAGTACTTC. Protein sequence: CASSPVAGGQETQYF.

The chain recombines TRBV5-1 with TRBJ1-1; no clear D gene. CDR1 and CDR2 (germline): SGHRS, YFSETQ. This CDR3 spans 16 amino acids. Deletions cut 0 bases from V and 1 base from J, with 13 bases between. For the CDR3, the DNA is TGCGCCAGCAGCTTGGCCTTAATACAGCCGAACACTGAAGCTTTCTTT. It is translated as CASSLALIQPNTEAFF. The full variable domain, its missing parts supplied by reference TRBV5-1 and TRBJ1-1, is KAGVTQTPRYLIKTRGQQVTLSCSPISGHRSVSWYQQTPGQGLQFLFEYFSETQRNKGNFPGRFSGRQFSNSRSEMNVSTLELGDSALYLCASSLALIQPNTEAFFGQGTRLTVV.

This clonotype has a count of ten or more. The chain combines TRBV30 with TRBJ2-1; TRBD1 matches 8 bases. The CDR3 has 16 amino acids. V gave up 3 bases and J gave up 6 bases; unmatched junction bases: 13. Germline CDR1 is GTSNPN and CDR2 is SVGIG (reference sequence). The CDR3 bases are TGTGCCTGGAGCGAATCAGGGGGCTCCAGGCCCAATGAGCAGTTCTTC. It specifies CAWSESGGSRPNEQFF. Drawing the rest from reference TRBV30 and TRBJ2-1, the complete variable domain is SQTIHQWPATLVQPVGSPLSLECTVEGTSNPNLYWYRQAAGRGLQLLFYSVGIGQISSEVPQNLSASRPQDRQFILSSKKLLLSDSGFYLCAWSESGGSRPNEQFFGPGTRLTVL.

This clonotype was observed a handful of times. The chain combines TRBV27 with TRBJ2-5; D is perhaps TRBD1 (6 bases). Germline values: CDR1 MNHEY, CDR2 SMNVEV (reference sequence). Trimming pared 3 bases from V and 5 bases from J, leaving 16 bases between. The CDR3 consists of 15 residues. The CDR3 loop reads CASSFSAGAGETQYF. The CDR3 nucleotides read TGTGCCAGCAGTTTTTCCGCAGGGGCCGGGGAGACCCAGTACTTC.

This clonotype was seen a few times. CDR3 nucleotides: TGTGCCAGCAGCCAAGAACGTGCGGGAGGGCGAGAGCAGTACTTC. Protein: CASSQERAGGREQYF. The chain is built from TRBV4-2 and TRBJ2-7, with TRBD2 identical over 9 bases. CDR1 LGHNA and CDR2 YNFKEQ come from the germline V gene. The CDR3 is 15 amino acids. Unmatched junction bases numbered 7, after V lost 0 bases and J lost 7 bases.

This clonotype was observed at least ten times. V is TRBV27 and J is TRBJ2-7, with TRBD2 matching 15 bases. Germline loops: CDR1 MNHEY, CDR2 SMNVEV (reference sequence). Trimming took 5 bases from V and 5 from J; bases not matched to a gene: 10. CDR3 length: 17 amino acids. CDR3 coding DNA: TGTGCCAGCAGTGGACTAGCGGGAGGGATTTCCCTCCACGAGCAGTACTTC. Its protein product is CASSGLAGGISLHEQYF.

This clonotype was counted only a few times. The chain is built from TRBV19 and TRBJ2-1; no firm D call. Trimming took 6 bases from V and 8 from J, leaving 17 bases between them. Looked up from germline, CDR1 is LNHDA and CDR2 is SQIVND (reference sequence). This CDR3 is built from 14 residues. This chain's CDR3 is CASSLGPPTDEQFF. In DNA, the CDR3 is TGTGCCAGTAGCCTTGGACCCCCGACGGATGAGCAGTTCTTC.